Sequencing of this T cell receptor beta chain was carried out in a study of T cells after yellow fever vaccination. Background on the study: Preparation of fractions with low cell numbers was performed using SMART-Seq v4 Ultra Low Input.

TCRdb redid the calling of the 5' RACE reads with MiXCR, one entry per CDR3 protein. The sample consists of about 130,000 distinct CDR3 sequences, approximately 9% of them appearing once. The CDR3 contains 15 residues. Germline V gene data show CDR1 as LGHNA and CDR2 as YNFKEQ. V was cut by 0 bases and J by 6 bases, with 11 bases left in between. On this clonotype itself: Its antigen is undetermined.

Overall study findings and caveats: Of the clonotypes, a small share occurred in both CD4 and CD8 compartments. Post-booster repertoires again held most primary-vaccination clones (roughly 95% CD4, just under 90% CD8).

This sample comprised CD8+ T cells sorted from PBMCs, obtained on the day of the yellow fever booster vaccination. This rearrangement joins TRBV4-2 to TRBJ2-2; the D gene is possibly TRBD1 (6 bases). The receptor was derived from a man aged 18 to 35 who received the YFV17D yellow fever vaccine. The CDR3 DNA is TGTGCCAGCAGCCAAGAAGGGGGAATGCCCGGGGAGCTGTTTTTT. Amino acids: CASSQEGGMPGELFF.